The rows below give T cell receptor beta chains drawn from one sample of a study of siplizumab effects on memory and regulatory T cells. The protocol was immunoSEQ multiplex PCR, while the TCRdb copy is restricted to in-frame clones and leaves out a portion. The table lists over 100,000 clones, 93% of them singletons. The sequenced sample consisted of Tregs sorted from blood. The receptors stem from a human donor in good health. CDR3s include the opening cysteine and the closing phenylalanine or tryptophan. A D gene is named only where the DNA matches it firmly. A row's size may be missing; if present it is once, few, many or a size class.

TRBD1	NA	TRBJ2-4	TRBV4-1	TGCGCCAGCAGCTCTCGGACAGGCAAAAACATTCAGTACTTC	CASSSRTGKNIQYF
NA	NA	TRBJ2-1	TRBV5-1	TGCGCCAGCAGCTCCGAGGGACGGCTGCAGTTCTTC	CASSSEGRLQFF
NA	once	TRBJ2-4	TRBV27	TGTGCCAGCAGTTTAATAGGGACCGGGAAAAACATTCAGTACTTC	CASSLIGTGKNIQYF
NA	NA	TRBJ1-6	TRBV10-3	TGTGCCATCAGACCCCTCGAGAATTCACCCCTCCACTTT	CAIRPLENSPLHF
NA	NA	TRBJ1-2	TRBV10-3	TGTGCCATCAGGGACACAACTAACTATGGCTACACCTTC	CAIRDTTNYGYTF
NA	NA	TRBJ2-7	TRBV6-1	TGTGCCAGCAGTGAAGATCAGGCATACCACTCCTACGAGCAGTACTTC	CASSEDQAYHSYEQYF
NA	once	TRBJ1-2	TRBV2	TGTGCCAGCAGGGCGACAGGAAACTATGGCTACACCTTC	CASRATGNYGYTF
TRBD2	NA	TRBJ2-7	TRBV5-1	TGCGCCAGCAGCTCCTACTTACTAGCGGGGGACTACGAGCAGTACTTC	CASSSYLLAGDYEQYF
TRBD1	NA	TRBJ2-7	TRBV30	TGTGCCTGGAGTGCCCCGGGACAGGGGCATTACGAGCAGTACTTC	CAWSAPGQGHYEQYF
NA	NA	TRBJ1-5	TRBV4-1	TGCGCCAGCAGCCAAGATGAATTGTCCTGGGGTCAGCCCCAGCATTTT	CASSQDELSWGQPQHF